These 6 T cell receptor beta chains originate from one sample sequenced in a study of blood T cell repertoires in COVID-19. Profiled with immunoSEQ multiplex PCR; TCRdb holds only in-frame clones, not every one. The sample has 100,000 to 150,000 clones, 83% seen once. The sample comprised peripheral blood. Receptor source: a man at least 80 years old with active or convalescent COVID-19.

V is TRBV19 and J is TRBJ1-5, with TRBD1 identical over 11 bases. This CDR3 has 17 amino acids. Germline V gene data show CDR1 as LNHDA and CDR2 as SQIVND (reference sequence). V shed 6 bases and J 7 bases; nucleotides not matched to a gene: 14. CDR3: CASRGEIGQGAGQPQHF. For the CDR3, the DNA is TGTGCCAGTAGGGGAGAGATCGGACAGGGGGCTGGGCAGCCCCAGCATTTT. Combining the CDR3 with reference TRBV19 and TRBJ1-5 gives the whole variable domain DGGITQSPKYLFRKEGQNVTLSCEQNLNHDAMYWYRQDPGQGLRLIYYSQIVNDFQKGDIAEGYSVSREKKESFPLTVTSAQKNPTAFYLCASRGEIGQGAGQPQHFGDGTRLSIL.

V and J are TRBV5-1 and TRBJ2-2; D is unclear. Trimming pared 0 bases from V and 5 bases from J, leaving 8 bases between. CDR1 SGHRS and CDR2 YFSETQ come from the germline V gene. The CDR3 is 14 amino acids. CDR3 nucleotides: TGCGCCAGCAGCTTGGACAGCCCGACCGGGGAGCTGTTTTTT. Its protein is CASSLDSPTGELFF.

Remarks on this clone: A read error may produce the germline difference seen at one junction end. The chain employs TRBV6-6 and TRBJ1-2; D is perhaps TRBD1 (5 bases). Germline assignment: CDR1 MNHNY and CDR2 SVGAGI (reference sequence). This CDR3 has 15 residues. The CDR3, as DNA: TGTGCCAGCAGCTACTCCACACAGGAGAACTATGGCTACACCTTC. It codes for CASSYSTQENYGYTF.

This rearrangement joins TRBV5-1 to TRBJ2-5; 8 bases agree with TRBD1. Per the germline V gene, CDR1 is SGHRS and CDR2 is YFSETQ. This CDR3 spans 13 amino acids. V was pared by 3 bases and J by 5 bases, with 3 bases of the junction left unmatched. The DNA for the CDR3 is TGCGCCAGCAGCTGGACAGGGTGGGAGACCCAGTACTTC. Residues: CASSWTGWETQYF. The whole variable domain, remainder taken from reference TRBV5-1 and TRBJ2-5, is KAGVTQTPRYLIKTRGQQVTLSCSPISGHRSVSWYQQTPGQGLQFLFEYFSETQRNKGNFPGRFSGRQFSNSRSEMNVSTLELGDSALYLCASSWTGWETQYFGPGTRLLVL.

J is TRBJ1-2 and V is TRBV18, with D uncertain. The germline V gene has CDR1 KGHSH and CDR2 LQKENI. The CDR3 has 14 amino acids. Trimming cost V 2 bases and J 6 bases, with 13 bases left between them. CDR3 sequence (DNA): TGTGCCAGCTCACCAGGTCAGGAGCGGCATGGCTACACCTTC. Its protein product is CASSPGQERHGYTF.

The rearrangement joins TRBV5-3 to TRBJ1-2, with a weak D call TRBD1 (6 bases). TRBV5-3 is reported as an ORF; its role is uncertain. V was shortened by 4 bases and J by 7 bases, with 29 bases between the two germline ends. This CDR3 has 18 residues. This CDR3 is CARSTPRGQGNPTGGYTF. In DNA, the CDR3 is TGTGCCAGAAGCACCCCTCGTGGTCAGGGGAATCCAACGGGTGGCTACACCTTC.